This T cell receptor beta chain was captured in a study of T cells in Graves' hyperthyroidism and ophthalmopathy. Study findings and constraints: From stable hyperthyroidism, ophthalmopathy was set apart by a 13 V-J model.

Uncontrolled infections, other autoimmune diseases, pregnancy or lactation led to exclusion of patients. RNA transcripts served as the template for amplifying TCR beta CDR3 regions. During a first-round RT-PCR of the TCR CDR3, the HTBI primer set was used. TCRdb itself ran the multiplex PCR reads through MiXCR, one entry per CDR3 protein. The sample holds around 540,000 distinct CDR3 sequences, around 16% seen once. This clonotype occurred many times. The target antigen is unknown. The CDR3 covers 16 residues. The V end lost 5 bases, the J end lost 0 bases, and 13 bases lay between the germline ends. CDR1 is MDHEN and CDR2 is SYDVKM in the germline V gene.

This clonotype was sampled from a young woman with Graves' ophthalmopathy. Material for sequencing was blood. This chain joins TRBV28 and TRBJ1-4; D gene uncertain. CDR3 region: CASSPRPPTTNEKLFF. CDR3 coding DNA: TGTGCCAGCAGTCCCAGGCCCCCGACAACTAATGAAAAACTGTTTTTT.